This T cell receptor beta chain was documented in a study of T cells after posttransplantation cyclophosphamide. Libraries were prepared by immunoSEQ multiplex PCR; TCRdb keeps only in-frame clonotypes and omits some of them. The table has some 20,000 clones, 98% seen once. Cells defined as naive were viable CD3+CD4+ or CD3+CD8+ and CCR7+CD45RA+CD45RO-CD95-CD27+CD28+. In germline, CDR1 is MNHNS, CDR2 SASEGT. The CDR3 consists of 13 residues. V lost 0 bases to trimming and J lost 3 bases, with 6 bases between them. The rearrangement uses TRBV6-1 and TRBJ2-7; no definite D call. This clonotype originated in a man between 35 and 55 years old in good health, CMV-negative, and a related stem cell transplant donor. Sequencing used naive CD4+ T cells sorted from PBMCs. CDR3: CASSEASVYEQYF. The CDR3 DNA sequence: TGTGCCAGCAGTGAAGCATCGGTCTACGAGCAGTACTTC.